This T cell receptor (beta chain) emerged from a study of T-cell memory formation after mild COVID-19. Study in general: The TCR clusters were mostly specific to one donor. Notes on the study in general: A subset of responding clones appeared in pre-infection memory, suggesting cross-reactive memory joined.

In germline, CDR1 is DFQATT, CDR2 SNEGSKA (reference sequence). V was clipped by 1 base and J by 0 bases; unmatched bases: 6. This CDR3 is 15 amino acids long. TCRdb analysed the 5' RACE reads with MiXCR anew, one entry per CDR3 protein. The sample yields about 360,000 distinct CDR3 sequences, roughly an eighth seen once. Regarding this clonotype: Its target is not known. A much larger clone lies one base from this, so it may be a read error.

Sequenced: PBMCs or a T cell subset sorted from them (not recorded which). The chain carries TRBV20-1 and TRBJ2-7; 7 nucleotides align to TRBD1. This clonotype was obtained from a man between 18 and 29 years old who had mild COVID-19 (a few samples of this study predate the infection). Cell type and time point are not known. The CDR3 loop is CSARGTGDSSYEQYF. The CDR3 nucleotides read TGCAGTGCTAGAGGAACAGGGGACAGCTCCTACGAGCAGTACTTC.